This T cell receptor beta chain came from a study of blood T cell repertoires in COVID-19. Whole-study context: The origin of the acute and convalescent COVID-19 samples was the United States, Italy and Spain. T cells, B-cell-depleted T cells, or PBMCs provided the cDNA or gDNA that served as material.

In the original workflow: Quantification of nucleated cells was approximated via reference gene primer amplification. The assay was immunoSEQ multiplex PCR, and TCRdb's table has in-frame clones only and misses some. That table gives V, J and clone size, and the DNA gave D and trimming. The sample records around 250,000 clones, around 90% being singletons. Trimming cost V 4 bases and J 3 bases, with 20 bases left between them. The CDR3 consists of 16 residues. Germline V gene lookup returns CDR1 SGHNT and CDR2 YYREEE (reference sequence). This clone was seen a handful of times. This receptor was identified in a woman between 40 and 55 years old who had recovered from COVID-19. V and J are TRBV5-4 and TRBJ2-7; D perhaps matches TRBD2 (5 bases). Material: peripheral blood. Written as DNA, the CDR3 is TGTGCCAGCAGCCTACGACAAGGAGGTCCCCGCTACGAGCAGTACTTC. Translated: CASSLRQGGPRYEQYF.